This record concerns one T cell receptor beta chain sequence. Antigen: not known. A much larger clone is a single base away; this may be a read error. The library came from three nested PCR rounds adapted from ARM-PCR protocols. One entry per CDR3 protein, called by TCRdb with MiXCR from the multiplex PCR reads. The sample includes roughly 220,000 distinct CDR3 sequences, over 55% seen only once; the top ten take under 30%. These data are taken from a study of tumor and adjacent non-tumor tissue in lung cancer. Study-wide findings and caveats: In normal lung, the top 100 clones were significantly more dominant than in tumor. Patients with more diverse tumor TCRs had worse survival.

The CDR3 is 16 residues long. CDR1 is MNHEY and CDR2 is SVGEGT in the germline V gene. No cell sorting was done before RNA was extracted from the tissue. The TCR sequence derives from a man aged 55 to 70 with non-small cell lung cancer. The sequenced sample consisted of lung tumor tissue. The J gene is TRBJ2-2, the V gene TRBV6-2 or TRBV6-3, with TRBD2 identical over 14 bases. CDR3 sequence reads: CASSRGTSGRTGELLF. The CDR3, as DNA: TGTGCCAGCAGCCGCGGGACTAGCGGGAGAACAGGGGAGCTGCTTTTT.